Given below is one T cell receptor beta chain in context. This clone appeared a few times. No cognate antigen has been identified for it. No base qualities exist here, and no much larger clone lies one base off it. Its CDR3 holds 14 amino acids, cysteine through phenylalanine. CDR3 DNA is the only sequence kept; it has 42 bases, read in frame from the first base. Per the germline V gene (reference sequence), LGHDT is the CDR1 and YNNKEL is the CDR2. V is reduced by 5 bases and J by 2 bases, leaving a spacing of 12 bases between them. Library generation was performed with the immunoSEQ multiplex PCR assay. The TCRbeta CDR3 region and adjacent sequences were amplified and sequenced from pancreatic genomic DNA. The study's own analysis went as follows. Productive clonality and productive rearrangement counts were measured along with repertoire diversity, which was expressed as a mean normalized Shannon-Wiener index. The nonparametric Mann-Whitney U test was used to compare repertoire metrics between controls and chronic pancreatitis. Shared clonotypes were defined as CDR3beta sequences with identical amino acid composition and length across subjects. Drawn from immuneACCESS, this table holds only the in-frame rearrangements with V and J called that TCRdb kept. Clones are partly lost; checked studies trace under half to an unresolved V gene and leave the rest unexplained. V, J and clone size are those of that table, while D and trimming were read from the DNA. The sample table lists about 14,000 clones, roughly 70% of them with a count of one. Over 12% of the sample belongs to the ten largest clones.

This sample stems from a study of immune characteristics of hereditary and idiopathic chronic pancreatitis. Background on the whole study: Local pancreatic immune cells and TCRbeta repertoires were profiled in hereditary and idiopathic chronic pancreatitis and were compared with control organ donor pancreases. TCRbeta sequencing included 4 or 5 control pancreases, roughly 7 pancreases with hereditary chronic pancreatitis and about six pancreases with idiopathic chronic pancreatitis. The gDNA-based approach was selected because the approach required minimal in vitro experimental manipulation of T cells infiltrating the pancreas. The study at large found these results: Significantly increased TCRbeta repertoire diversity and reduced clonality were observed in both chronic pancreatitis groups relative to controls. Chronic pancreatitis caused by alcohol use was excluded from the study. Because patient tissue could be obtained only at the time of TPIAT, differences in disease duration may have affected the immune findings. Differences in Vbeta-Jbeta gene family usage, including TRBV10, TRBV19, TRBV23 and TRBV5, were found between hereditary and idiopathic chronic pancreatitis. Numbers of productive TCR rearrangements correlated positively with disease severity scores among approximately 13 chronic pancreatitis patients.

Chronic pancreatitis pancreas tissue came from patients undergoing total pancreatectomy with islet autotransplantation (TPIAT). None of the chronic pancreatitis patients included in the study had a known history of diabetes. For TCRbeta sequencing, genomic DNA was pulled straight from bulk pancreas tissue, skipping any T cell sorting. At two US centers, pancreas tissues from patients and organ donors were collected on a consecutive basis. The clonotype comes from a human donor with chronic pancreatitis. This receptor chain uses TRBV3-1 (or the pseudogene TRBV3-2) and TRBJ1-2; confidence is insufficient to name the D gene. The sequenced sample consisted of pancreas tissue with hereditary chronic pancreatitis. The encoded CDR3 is CASSYLGLNYGYTF. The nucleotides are TGTGCCAGCAGCTACCTCGGGCTGAACTATGGCTACACCTTC.